Below are 25 T cell receptor beta chains sequenced from a single sample in a study of blood T cell repertoires in COVID-19. The assay was immunoSEQ multiplex PCR, and TCRdb's table has in-frame clones only and misses some. Of around 250,000 clones listed, 70% to 90% are singletons. Specimen: peripheral blood. These receptor sequences come from a man aged 25-40 years who had recovered from COVID-19.

V usage is TRBV5-6 and J usage is TRBJ2-4; D gene uncertain. Germline assignment: CDR1 SGHDT and CDR2 YYEEEE. V dropped 7 bases and J dropped 1 base, with 15 bases sitting between them. The CDR3 extends over 15 amino acids. The CDR3 DNA reads TGTGCCAGCGTACAGAGTGGTGGGGCCAAAAACATTCAGTACTTC. It specifies CASVQSGGAKNIQYF.

The V and J genes are TRBV7-2 and TRBJ1-2; 8 bases align to TRBD1. The germline V gene encodes CDR1 SGHTA and CDR2 FQGNSA. The CDR3 loop spans 15 amino acids. The V and J ends lost 4 bases and 4 bases, in that order; junction bases with no gene match: 8. This chain's CDR3 is CASSSLWTGSYGYTF. DNA of the CDR3: TGTGCCAGCAGCTCGCTGTGGACAGGGTCCTATGGCTACACCTTC.

This CDR3 reads CASSEAQGAHEQYF. In nucleotides, the CDR3 is TGTGCCAGCAGTGAAGCTCAGGGGGCGCACGAGCAGTACTTC. The V call is TRBV6-1, the J call TRBJ2-7; 8 positions match TRBD1. From germline, CDR1 is MNHNS and CDR2 SASEGT. The CDR3 spans 14 residues. Losses at the gene ends were 0 bases for V and 5 bases for J; bases not matched to a gene: 3.

The chain joins TRBV6-5 to TRBJ2-7; TRBD2 matches at 7 bases. CDR1 is MNHEY and CDR2 is SVGAGI in the germline V gene. V shed 7 bases, J shed 3 bases, and the junction held 9 bases outside the gene matches. The CDR3 extends over 14 amino acids. The CDR3 loop reads CASISPSGGYEQYF. The CDR3 DNA sequence: TGTGCCAGCATATCCCCTAGCGGCGGCTACGAGCAGTACTTC.

The V and J genes are TRBV9 and TRBJ2-1, with D perhaps TRBD1 (6 bases). CDR3 length: 17 residues. V dropped 4 bases and J dropped 4 bases, with 21 bases sitting between them. Germline CDR1 and CDR2: SGDLS and YYNGEE. Written as DNA, the CDR3 is TGTGCCAGCAGCCTCGACCCCACAGGGATTCCGTACAATGAGCAGTTCTTC. It yields the protein CASSLDPTGIPYNEQFF.

This rearrangement joins TRBV3-1 (or the pseudogene TRBV3-2) to TRBJ2-1, with TRBD2 as a possible D gene (5 bases). The germline gives CDR1 LGHDT, CDR2 YNNKEL (reference sequence). V lost 0 bases, J lost 6 bases, and 18 bases lay in between. CDR3 length: 17 residues. CDR3 loop: CASSQEGGPSGFNEQFF. The CDR3 nucleotides read TGTGCCAGCAGCCAAGAAGGCGGACCCTCGGGGTTCAATGAGCAGTTCTTC.

The chain combines TRBV2 with TRBJ2-5, with D possibly being TRBD2 (6 bases). Germline V lookup: CDR1 SNHLY, CDR2 FYNNEI. Trimming pared 4 bases from V and 4 bases from J, leaving 19 bases between. CDR3 size: 16 residues. CDR3 sequence (DNA): TGTGCCAGCAGTGCTGTGGGGCTAGCGTATGGAGAGACCCAGTACTTC. This gives the protein CASSAVGLAYGETQYF.

The rearrangement links TRBV6-2 or TRBV6-3 to TRBJ2-7; TRBD2 matches at 7 bases. With 6 bases clipped from V and 3 bases from J, the junction kept 5 bases outside the gene matches. In germline, CDR1 is MNHEY, CDR2 SVGEGT. This CDR3 is built from 13 residues. CDR3 residues: CASSRAGRYEQYF. CDR3 DNA sequence: TGTGCCAGCAGCAGAGCGGGGCGCTACGAGCAGTACTTC.

The chain carries TRBV4-3 and TRBJ2-1, with 9 bases that match TRBD1. This CDR3 has 17 residues. Germline CDR1 is LGHNA and CDR2 is YSLEER. J was trimmed by 2 bases and V by 4 bases; bases with no gene match: 9. CDR3 coding DNA: TGCGCCAGCAGCCCAAATGTGGGACAGGGCCCCTACAATGAGCAGTTCTTC. Amino acid sequence: CASSPNVGQGPYNEQFF.

In this sample, this clone turned up a few times. V usage is TRBV11-2 and J usage is TRBJ2-5; 12 positions agree with TRBD2. The germline CDR1 and CDR2 sequences are SGHAT and FQNNGV. This CDR3 contains 17 residues. After removal of 0 bases from V and 4 bases from J, the junction contained 6 bases not matched to a gene. The CDR3 DNA reads TGTGCCAGCAGCTTAGAGCCTAGCGGGGGGGCAAGAGAGACCCAGTACTTC. This codes for CASSLEPSGGARETQYF.

The V call is TRBV4-2, the J call TRBJ2-7; 9 bases agree with TRBD2. V gave up 0 bases and J gave up 1 base; unmatched junction bases: 4. CDR1 is LGHNA, CDR2 YNFKEQ, per germline. CDR3 length: 16 amino acids. This chain's CDR3 is CASSQEWLAGSYEQYF. Here the CDR3 DNA reads TGTGCCAGCAGCCAAGAATGGCTAGCGGGGTCCTACGAGCAGTACTTC.

The chain couples TRBV14 to TRBJ1-2; 9 bases fit TRBD1. Trimming cost V 1 base and J 1 base; bases outside gene matches: 7. Germline V gene sequence: CDR1 SGHDN, CDR2 FVKESK. This CDR3 region has 17 residues. The CDR3 DNA is TGTGCCAGCAGCCAAGGTACAGGGGGCACCCTTAACTATGGCTACACCTTC. This translates into CASSQGTGGTLNYGYTF.

The chain carries TRBV27 and TRBJ2-4; TRBD2 agrees at 14 bases. V shed 5 bases and J 8 bases; nucleotides not matched to a gene: 8. The CDR3 loop spans 16 amino acids. The V gene's germline CDR1 is MNHEY and CDR2 SMNVEV (reference sequence). This chain's CDR3 is CASSRTSGGIRDIQYF. The CDR3, as DNA: TGTGCCAGCAGTCGGACTAGCGGGGGGATCAGGGACATTCAGTACTTC.

In its sample, this clone was seen a few times. The rearrangement links TRBV30 to TRBJ1-1; possibly TRBD1 for D (5 bases). CDR3 size: 14 residues. V was trimmed by 2 bases and J by 6 bases, leaving 16 bases between them. Germline assignment: CDR1 GTSNPN and CDR2 SVGIG (reference sequence). The CDR3 spells CAWSKGSGRAEAFF. The DNA for the CDR3 is TGTGCCTGGAGTAAAGGATCAGGGAGGGCTGAAGCTTTCTTT. The variable domain in full, with the rest retrieved from reference TRBV30 and TRBJ1-1, is SQTIHQWPATLVQPVGSPLSLECTVEGTSNPNLYWYRQAAGRGLQLLFYSVGIGQISSEVPQNLSASRPQDRQFILSSKKLLLSDSGFYLCAWSKGSGRAEAFFGQGTRLTVV.

This sequence joins TRBV30 and TRBJ1-5, with 7 bases lining up with TRBD1. This CDR3 is built from 13 residues. Germline loops: CDR1 GTSNPN, CDR2 SVGIG (reference sequence). Here the CDR3 reads CAWGGQQGQPQHF. The CDR3 bases are TGTGCTTGGGGGGGACAGCAGGGTCAGCCCCAGCATTTT.

This chain connects TRBV10-3 to TRBJ1-1; 10 bases are a match to TRBD1. The CDR3 spans 14 residues. V was pared by 5 bases and J by 4 bases, with 4 bases of the junction left unmatched. CDR1 and CDR2 (germline): ENHRY, SYGVKD. The CDR3: CAISRQGASTEAFF. The CDR3 nucleotides are TGTGCCATCAGTAGACAGGGGGCGAGCACTGAAGCTTTCTTT.

The chain links TRBV3-1 (or the pseudogene TRBV3-2) to TRBJ1-5, with D hard to call. The CDR3 is 17 amino acids. Germline V gene sequence: CDR1 LGHDT, CDR2 YNNKEL (reference sequence). Trimming cost V 0 bases and J 2 bases, with 14 bases left between them. In DNA, the CDR3 is TGTGCCAGCAGCCAAGATATAGCACGAGCAGGCAATCAGCCCCAGCATTTT. It yields the protein CASSQDIARAGNQPQHF.

The rearrangement joins TRBV6-5 to TRBJ1-6; 7 bases map to TRBD1. Germline V CDR1 and CDR2: MNHEY, SVGAGI. This CDR3 spans 13 amino acids. The junction had 4 bases not matched to a gene; V was cut back by 5 bases and J by 9 bases. CDR3 sequence: CASSRQGGSPLHF. CDR3 sequence (DNA): TGTGCCAGCAGTAGACAGGGTGGTTCACCCCTCCACTTT.

This chain joins TRBV5-1 and TRBJ2-2; TRBD2 matches at 13 bases. The V segment lost 3 bases and the J segment 0 bases; nucleotides outside the gene matches: 11. Looked up from germline, CDR1 is SGHRS and CDR2 is YFSETQ. This CDR3 has 20 residues. CDR3 sequence reads: CASSSALLAGGPANTGELFF. The CDR3 nucleotides are TGCGCCAGCAGCTCGGCCCTACTAGCGGGGGGGCCCGCGAACACCGGGGAGCTGTTTTTT.

The chain couples TRBV5-1 to TRBJ2-3, with D possibly being TRBD2 (7 bases). The V and J ends lost 3 bases and 4 bases respectively, with 18 bases between them. The CDR3 has 16 amino acids. Germline CDR1 reads SGHRS; CDR2 reads YFSETQ. The CDR3 nucleotides are TGCGCCAGCAGCTCTCGGGGGGCCGCCTTGGCAGATACGCAGTATTTT. Amino acid sequence: CASSSRGAALADTQYF.

The chain is built from TRBV7-9 and TRBJ1-2; D is perhaps TRBD1 (5 bases). The germline V and J ends were trimmed by 2 bases and 9 bases, with 13 bases remaining between them. This CDR3 spans 13 amino acids. The germline gives CDR1 SEHNR, CDR2 FQNEAQ (reference sequence). The CDR3 is CASSLPDRSSYTF. CDR3 nucleotide sequence: TGTGCCAGCAGCTTACCCGACAGATCCAGCTACACCTTC.

V and J are TRBV7-9 and TRBJ2-2; D might be TRBD1 (6 bases). The CDR3 extends over 16 amino acids. V was pared by 7 bases and J by 4 bases, with 19 bases between. The germline V gene encodes CDR1 SEHNR and CDR2 FQNEAQ (reference sequence). Here the CDR3 reads CASIQGAGAFTGELFF. The CDR3 nucleotides read TGTGCCAGCATCCAAGGGGCAGGGGCTTTCACCGGGGAGCTGTTTTTT.

The V call is TRBV19, the J call TRBJ1-1; 8 bases agree with TRBD1. This CDR3 is 17 amino acids long. Germline CDR1 LNHDA, CDR2 SQIVND (reference sequence). With V trimmed by 1 base and J by 0 bases, 7 bases remained unmatched. Written as DNA, the CDR3 is TGTGCCAGTAGTATAGGACTGGGGACAGGACTGAACACTGAAGCTTTCTTT. The encoded protein is CASSIGLGTGLNTEAFF.

The CDR3 here is CASSLGGGAHANYGYTF. The CDR3 nucleotides are TGCGCCAGCAGCTTGGGGGGAGGAGCCCACGCTAACTATGGCTACACCTTC. V and J are TRBV5-1 and TRBJ1-2, with D unclear. This CDR3 contains 17 residues. Deletions cut 0 bases from V and 0 bases from J, with 15 bases between. Germline values: CDR1 SGHRS, CDR2 YFSETQ.

The chain carries TRBV27 and TRBJ1-6, with unresolved D. The germline gives CDR1 MNHEY, CDR2 SMNVEV (reference sequence). V lost 2 bases and J 3 bases, leaving 20 bases between the germline ends. This CDR3 region has 19 residues. This CDR3 is CASSLNPAPGNGYNSPLHF. Here the CDR3 DNA reads TGTGCCAGCAGTTTAAACCCGGCTCCGGGGAATGGCTATAATTCACCCCTCCACTTT.